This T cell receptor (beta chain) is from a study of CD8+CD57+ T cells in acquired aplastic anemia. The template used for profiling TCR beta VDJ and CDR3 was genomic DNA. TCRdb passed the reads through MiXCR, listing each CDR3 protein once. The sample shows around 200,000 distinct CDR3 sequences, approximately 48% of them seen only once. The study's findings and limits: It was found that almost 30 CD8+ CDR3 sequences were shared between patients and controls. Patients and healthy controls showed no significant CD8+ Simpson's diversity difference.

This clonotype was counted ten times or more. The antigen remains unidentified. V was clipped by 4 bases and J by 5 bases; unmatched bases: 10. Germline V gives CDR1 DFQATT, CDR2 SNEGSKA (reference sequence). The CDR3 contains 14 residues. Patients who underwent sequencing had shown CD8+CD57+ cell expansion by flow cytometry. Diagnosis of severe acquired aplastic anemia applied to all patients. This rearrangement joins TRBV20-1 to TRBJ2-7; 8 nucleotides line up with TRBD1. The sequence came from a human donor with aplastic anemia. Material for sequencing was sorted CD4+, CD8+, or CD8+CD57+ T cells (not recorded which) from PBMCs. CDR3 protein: CSAKRQGILNEQYF. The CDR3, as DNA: TGCAGTGCTAAGCGACAGGGGATTCTGAACGAGCAGTACTTC.